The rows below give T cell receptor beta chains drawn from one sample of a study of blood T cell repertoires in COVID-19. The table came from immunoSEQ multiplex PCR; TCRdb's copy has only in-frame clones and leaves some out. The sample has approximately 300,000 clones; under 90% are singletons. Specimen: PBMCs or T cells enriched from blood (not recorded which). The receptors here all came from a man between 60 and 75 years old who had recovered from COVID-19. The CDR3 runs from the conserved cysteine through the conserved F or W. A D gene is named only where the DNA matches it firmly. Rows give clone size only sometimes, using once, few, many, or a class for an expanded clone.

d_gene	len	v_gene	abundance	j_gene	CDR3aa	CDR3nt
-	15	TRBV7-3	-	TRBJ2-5	CASSLLGLPQETQYF	TGTGCCAGCAGCTTATTGGGGCTCCCACAAGAGACCCAGTACTTC
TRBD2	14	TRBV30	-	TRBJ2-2	CAWKGLAGTGELFF	TGTGCCTGGAAAGGTTTAGCGGGGACCGGGGAGCTGTTTTTT
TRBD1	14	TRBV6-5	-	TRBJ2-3	CAAGERTGIDTQYF	TGTGCCGCAGGCGAGAGGACAGGGATAGATACGCAGTATTTT
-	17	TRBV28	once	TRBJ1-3	CASSLWAQGGNGNTIYF	TGTGCCAGCAGTTTATGGGCCCAGGGTGGGAATGGGAACACCATATATTTT
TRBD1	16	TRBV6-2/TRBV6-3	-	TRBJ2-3	CASSTLRTGGIDTQYF	TGTGCCAGCAGTACCCTACGGACAGGGGGCATAGATACGCAGTATTTT
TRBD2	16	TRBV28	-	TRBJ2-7	CASSSPLAGGRNEQYF	TGTGCCAGCAGTTCTCCCCTAGCGGGAGGTCGAAACGAGCAGTACTTC
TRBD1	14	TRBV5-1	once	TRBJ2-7	CASSLGGQGLEQYF	TGCGCCAGCAGCTTGGGAGGACAGGGTTTGGAGCAGTACTTC
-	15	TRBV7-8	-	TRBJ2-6	CASSLQPGQANVLTF	TGTGCCAGCAGCCTACAACCAGGGCAGGCCAACGTCCTGACTTTC
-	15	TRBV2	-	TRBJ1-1	CASSERGRGDTEAFF	TGTGCCAGCAGTGAACGTGGCAGGGGAGACACTGAAGCTTTCTTT
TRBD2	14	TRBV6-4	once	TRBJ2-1	CASSREVLGNEQFF	TGTGCCAGCAGCCGGGAGGTCTTGGGCAATGAGCAGTTCTTC
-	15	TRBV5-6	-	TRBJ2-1	CASSLGFYTGNEQFF	TGTGCCAGCAGCTTGGGATTTTACACAGGGAATGAGCAGTTCTTC
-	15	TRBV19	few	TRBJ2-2	CASSIRRDGIGELFF	TGTGCCAGTAGTATAAGGCGGGATGGGATCGGGGAGCTGTTTTTT
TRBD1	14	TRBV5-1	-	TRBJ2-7	CASSLGQSIYEQYF	TGCGCCAGCAGCCTGGGACAGTCAATCTACGAGCAGTACTTC
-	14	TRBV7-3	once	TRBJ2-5	CASSLGGNQETQYF	TGTGCCAGCAGCTTGGGCGGGAACCAAGAGACCCAGTACTTC
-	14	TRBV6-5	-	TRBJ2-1	CASSSPRGVQEQFF	TGTGCCAGCAGTTCCCCCAGGGGGGTCCAAGAGCAGTTCTTC
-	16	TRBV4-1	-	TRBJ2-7	CASSQEWRGGTHEQYF	TGCGCCAGCAGCCAAGAATGGAGGGGTGGAACCCACGAGCAGTACTTC
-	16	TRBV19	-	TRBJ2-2	CASSLNGQLNTGELFF	TGTGCCAGTAGTCTAAACGGACAGTTAAACACCGGGGAGCTGTTTTTT
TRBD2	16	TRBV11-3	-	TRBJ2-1	CASSSGGLAGANEQFF	TGTGCCAGCAGCTCTGGGGGGTTAGCGGGAGCGAATGAGCAGTTCTTC
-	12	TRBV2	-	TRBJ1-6	CASSEEAATLHF	TGTGCCAGCAGTGAAGAGGCAGCGACCCTCCACTTT
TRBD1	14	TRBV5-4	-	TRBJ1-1	CASSLDRGQSEAFF	TGTGCCAGCAGTTTGGACAGGGGGCAATCTGAAGCTTTCTTT
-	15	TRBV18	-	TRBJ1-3	CASSPRGESGNTIYF	TGTGCCAGCTCACCGCGCGGGGAGTCTGGAAACACCATATATTTT
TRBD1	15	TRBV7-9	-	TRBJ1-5	CASSFGTGENQPQHF	TGTGCCAGCAGCTTCGGGACAGGGGAAAATCAGCCCCAGCATTTT
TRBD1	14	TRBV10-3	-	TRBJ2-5	CAIRGDRDQETQYF	TGTGCCATCAGGGGGGACAGGGACCAAGAGACCCAGTACTTC
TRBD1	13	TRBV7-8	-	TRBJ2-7	CASSLDQQGALHF	TGTGCCAGCAGCTTAGATCAACAGGGGGCATTGCACTTC
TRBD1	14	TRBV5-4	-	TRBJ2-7	CASSLGQGFNEQYF	TGTGCCAGCAGCTTGGGACAGGGATTCAACGAGCAGTACTTC
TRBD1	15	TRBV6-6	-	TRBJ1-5	CASSWDRGGDQPQHF	TGTGCCAGCAGCTGGGACAGGGGAGGGGATCAGCCCCAGCATTTT
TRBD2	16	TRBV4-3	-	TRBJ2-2	CASSQGLAGYDGELFF	TGCGCCAGCAGCCAAGGACTAGCGGGATATGACGGGGAGCTGTTTTTT
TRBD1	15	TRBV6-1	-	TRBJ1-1	CASSDLRQGNTEAFF	TGTGCCAGCAGTGATTTACGACAGGGGAACACTGAAGCTTTCTTT
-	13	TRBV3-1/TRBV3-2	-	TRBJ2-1	CASSQVRDKEQFF	TGTGCCAGCAGCCAAGTAAGGGACAAGGAGCAGTTCTTC
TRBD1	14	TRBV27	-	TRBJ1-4	CASSRGQGSEKLFF	TGTGCCAGCAGCCGCGGACAGGGGAGTGAAAAACTGTTTTTT
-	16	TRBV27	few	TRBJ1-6	CASSRARGSNNSPLHF	TGTGCCAGCAGCCGTGCGCGGGGGTCGAATAATTCACCCCTCCACTTT
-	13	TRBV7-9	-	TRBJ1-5	CASSLSGNQPQHF	TGTGCCAGCAGCTTATCGGGCAATCAGCCCCAGCATTTT
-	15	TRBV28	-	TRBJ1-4	CASTSGRGFGEKLFF	TGTGCCAGCACCTCGGGTCGAGGGTTTGGGGAAAAACTGTTTTTT
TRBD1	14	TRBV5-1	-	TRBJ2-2	CASFATGSTGELFF	TGCGCCAGCTTTGCGACAGGGTCGACCGGGGAGCTGTTTTTT
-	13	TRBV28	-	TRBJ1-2	CASSLEGDYGYTF	TGTGCCAGCAGTTTGGAGGGCGACTATGGCTACACCTTC
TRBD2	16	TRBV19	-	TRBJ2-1	CASSNRLAGGYNEQFF	TGTGCCAGTAGCAACCGACTAGCGGGAGGGTACAATGAGCAGTTCTTC
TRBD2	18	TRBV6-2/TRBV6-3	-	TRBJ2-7	CASSLPLTRLAGNFEQYF	TGTGCCAGCAGTTTGCCCCTCACTCGACTAGCGGGAAACTTCGAGCAGTACTTC
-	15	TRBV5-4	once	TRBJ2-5	CASSPSWGQSETQYF	TGTGCCAGCAGCCCAAGTTGGGGCCAATCGGAGACCCAGTACTTC
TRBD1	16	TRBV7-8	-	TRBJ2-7	CASSLGTGALGIEQYF	TGTGCCAGCAGCTTAGGGACAGGGGCGCTCGGCATCGAGCAGTACTTC
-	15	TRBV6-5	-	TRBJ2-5	CASSYRWQAKETQYF	TGTGCCAGCAGTTACCGGTGGCAGGCCAAAGAGACCCAGTACTTC
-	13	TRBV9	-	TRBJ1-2	CASSVETGSGYTF	TGTGCCAGCAGCGTAGAAACAGGATCTGGCTACACCTTC
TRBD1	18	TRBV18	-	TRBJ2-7	CASSSYPPRQGSHDEQYF	TGTGCCAGCTCATCATACCCCCCCCGACAGGGGTCACACGACGAGCAGTACTTC
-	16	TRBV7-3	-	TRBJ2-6	CASSLTRFSGANVLTF	TGTGCCAGCAGCTTAACCCGGTTCTCTGGGGCCAACGTCCTGACTTTC
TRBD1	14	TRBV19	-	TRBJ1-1	CASSIQGARTEAFF	TGTGCCAGTAGTATCCAGGGGGCAAGGACTGAAGCTTTCTTT
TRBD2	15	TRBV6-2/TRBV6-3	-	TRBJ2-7	CASSIGGSGFHEQYF	TGTGCCAGCAGTATCGGGGGGAGCGGTTTCCACGAGCAGTACTTC
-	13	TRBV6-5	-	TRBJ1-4	CASRDSLDEKLFF	TGTGCCAGCAGGGACAGTCTAGATGAAAAACTGTTTTTT